The clone carrying this T cell receptor beta chain turned up a few times. What it recognizes is unknown. The sample is drawn from a study of cytomegalovirus exposure and HLA in healthy donors. Points from the study as a whole: A later analysis showed that HLA-associated TCR beta chains had undergone more clonal expansion than equally common others.

PCR primers comprised 60 Vbeta and 13 Jbeta primers. Only in-frame clones appear in the TCRdb table, and some are missing; sequencing was by immunoSEQ multiplex PCR. The table includes approximately 44,000 clones, roughly 60% detected once. Germline CDR1 SGDLS, CDR2 YYNGEE. The V end was cut by 0 bases, the J end by 1 base, with 10 bases between. The CDR3 runs to 15 residues. V usage is TRBV9 and J usage is TRBJ2-5, with D tentatively TRBD1 (5 bases). The sample comprised PBMCs. The sequence was collected from a human donor in good health. The CDR3 protein is CASSVGGRAQETQYF. The CDR3 DNA sequence: TGTGCCAGCAGCGTAGGGGGCAGGGCCCAAGAGACCCAGTACTTC.